Below, one TCR beta chain is given with its context. Its specificity is not known. This entry is derived from a study of vaccination and CD4 T cells after COVID-19. V was pared by 4 bases and J by 8 bases, with 11 bases of the junction left unmatched. The CDR3 has 15 residues. Indicated treatment: roughly ten-day PBMC culture with coronavirus spike peptide pools or control peptides (ViraFEST assay). Sequence data for DNA of cultured CD4+ T cells were generated by the Oncomine TCR Beta short-read assay. TCRdb reprocessed the PCR reads via MiXCR and lists one record per CDR3 protein. The sample has 13,000 or so distinct CDR3 sequences; approximately 50% are singletons.

This clonotype originated in a human donor who had recovered from COVID-19. The sample was CD4+ T cells from blood, cultured in vitro. The rearrangement links TRBV12-3 or TRBV12-4 to TRBJ1-2; 9 nucleotides align to TRBD1. The CDR3 DNA reads TGTGCCAGCAGTTCCCCCGGACAGGGGTTGTACGGCTACACCTTC. This translates into CASSSPGQGLYGYTF.